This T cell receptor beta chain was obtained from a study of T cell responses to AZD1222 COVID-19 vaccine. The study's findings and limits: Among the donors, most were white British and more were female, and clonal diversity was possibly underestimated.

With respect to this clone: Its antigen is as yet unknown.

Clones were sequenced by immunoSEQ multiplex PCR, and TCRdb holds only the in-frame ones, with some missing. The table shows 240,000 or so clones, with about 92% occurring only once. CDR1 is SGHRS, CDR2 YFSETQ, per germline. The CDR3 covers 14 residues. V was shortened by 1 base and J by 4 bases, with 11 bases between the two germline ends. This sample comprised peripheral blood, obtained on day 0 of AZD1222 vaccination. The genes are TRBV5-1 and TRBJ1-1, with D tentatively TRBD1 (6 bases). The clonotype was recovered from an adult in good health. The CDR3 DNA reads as TGCGCCAGCAGCTTGCGTCAGGGGAGCACTGAAGCTTTCTTT. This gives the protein CASSLRQGSTEAFF.